This passage covers 4 T cell receptor beta chains from one sample sequenced in a study of siplizumab effects on memory and regulatory T cells. Clones were read by immunoSEQ multiplex PCR, and TCRdb kept only the in-frame ones, dropping some. Found here are some 100,000 clones, 85% to 95% of them singletons; the top ten hold roughly 1.3%. Sequencing was done on a sample of non-Treg CD4+ T cells sorted from blood. The receptors were gathered from a human donor in good health.

The CDR3 is CASSQTIISEQYF. Written as DNA, the CDR3 is TGTGCCAGCAGCCAAACGATTATCTCCGAGCAGTACTTC. The J gene is TRBJ2-7, the V gene TRBV14, with D unresolved. Germline V gene lookup returns CDR1 SGHDN and CDR2 FVKESK. Trimming pared 2 bases from V and 6 bases from J, leaving 11 bases between. The CDR3 runs 13 residues.

The rearrangement joins TRBV19 to TRBJ1-1, with TRBD1 identical over 7 bases. CDR3 length equals 15 residues. V lost 1 base to trimming and J lost 4 bases; unmatched junction nucleotides: 6. Germline-derived CDR1 and CDR2 are LNHDA and SQIVND (reference sequence). The CDR3 protein is CASSIGRGHGTEAFF. Here the CDR3 DNA reads TGTGCCAGTAGTATAGGAAGGGGGCACGGCACTGAAGCTTTCTTT.

The V call is TRBV6-6, the J call TRBJ1-3; D unresolved. CDR1 and CDR2 from the germline V gene are MNHNY and SVGAGI (reference sequence). The CDR3 runs 15 residues. Deletions cut 0 bases from V and 2 bases from J, with 8 bases between. The CDR3 loop is CASSYSSLPGNTIYF. The DNA of the CDR3 is TGTGCCAGCAGTTACTCGTCACTGCCTGGAAACACCATATATTTT.

The V gene is TRBV4-1, the J gene TRBJ2-3; no definite D call. CDR1 and CDR2 from the germline V gene are MGHRA and YSYEKL. The CDR3 is made up of 16 amino acids. The V gene lost 4 bases and the J gene lost 1 base, with 15 bases spanning the gap. The CDR3 DNA sequence: TGCGCCAGCAGCCGCCTCCTCGGGCCCCGCACAGATACGCAGTATTTT. Protein product: CASSRLLGPRTDTQYF.